Below are 16 T cell receptor beta chains sequenced from a single sample in a study of regulatory T cells in long-lasting Graves disease. Time point reported: newly diagnosed GD, antithyroid drugs for less than 3 months. Following extraction of RNA from PBMCs, that RNA was used to make the TCR library. According to the study, TCR beta libraries were built with iRepertoire HTBI primers and CDR3-region Arm-PCR. Each CDR3 protein is one row after TCRdb ran MiXCR on the multiplex PCR reads. The table lists fewer than 350,000 distinct CDR3 sequences, over 15% of them singletons. The source was peripheral blood mononuclear cells (PBMCs), collected at new diagnosis, from a patient treated with antithyroid drugs. These receptors came from a female donor with Graves disease.

The CDR3 sequence: CASSDVGTEAFF. DNA for the CDR3: TGTGCCAGCAGTGACGTGGGCACTGAAGCTTTCTTT. The rearrangement uses TRBV2 and TRBJ1-1; D is ambiguous. V gave up 3 bases and J gave up 4 bases, with 6 bases separating them. Germline CDR1 reads SNHLY; CDR2 reads FYNNEI. This CDR3 is 12 amino acids long.

This clonotype has only one observation. The chain combines TRBV2 with TRBJ2-7; D perhaps matches TRBD2 (6 bases). CDR1 SNHLY and CDR2 FYNNEI come from the germline V gene. The V gene lost 3 bases and the J gene lost 5 bases, with 11 bases spanning the gap. This CDR3 comprises 13 residues. The CDR3 sequence is CASSDFGGNEQYF. For the CDR3, the DNA is TGTGCCAGCAGTGACTTTGGAGGGAACGAGCAGTACTTC.

This clonotype was observed a handful of times. This chain connects TRBV3-1 to TRBJ2-7; no clear D. The CDR3 loop spans 13 amino acids. V was pared by 4 bases and J by 4 bases, with 11 bases between. Germline V gene lookup returns CDR1 LGHDT and CDR2 YNNKEL (reference sequence). For the CDR3, the DNA is TGTGCCAGCAGCCGAGGATCTGCTTACGAGCAGTACTTC. Protein sequence: CASSRGSAYEQYF.

This chain uses TRBV6-1 with TRBJ2-2; D unresolved. Trimming cost V 4 bases and J 0 bases, with 6 bases left between them. This CDR3 comprises 14 residues. Germline assignment: CDR1 MNHNS and CDR2 SASEGT. CDR3 protein: CASSGTANTGELFF. The CDR3 DNA is TGTGCCAGCAGTGGAACGGCGAACACCGGGGAGCTGTTTTTT.

This clonotype was detected many times. This chain uses TRBV11-3 with TRBJ2-1; 9 bases align to TRBD2. Germline V CDR1 and CDR2: SGHNT, YENEEA. The length of the CDR3 is 17 residues. J was trimmed by 7 bases and V by 5 bases; bases with no gene match: 15. CDR3 sequence (DNA): TGTGCCAGCAGCACCATACTGGGACTAGCCGAGGGGAATGAGCAGTTCTTC. Amino acid sequence: CASSTILGLAEGNEQFF.

Ten or more counts support this clonotype. The chain combines TRBV6-1 with TRBJ1-6; D may be TRBD1 (5 bases). V dropped 5 bases and J dropped 10 bases, with 15 bases sitting between them. Germline CDR1 is MNHNS and CDR2 is SASEGT. This CDR3 is 14 amino acids long. CDR3 protein: CASSTDTRGSPLHF. The CDR3 DNA sequence: TGTGCCAGCAGTACCGACACGCGGGGGTCACCCCTCCACTTT.

This clonotype has at least ten counts. This sequence joins TRBV7-9 and TRBJ2-2; D remains unclear. CDR1 SEHNR and CDR2 FQNEAQ come from the germline V gene (reference sequence). The length of the CDR3 is 14 residues. The V end was cut by 10 bases, the J end by 6 bases, with 18 bases between. CDR3 bases: TGTGCCACCAAAGACGTTATCAAAGCCGGGGAGCTGTTTTTT. Translated: CATKDVIKAGELFF.

This clonotype was recorded many times. The chain uses TRBV10-3 and TRBJ2-1; tentative D call: TRBD2 (6 bases). Germline V gene data show CDR1 as ENHRY and CDR2 as SYGVKD. This CDR3 spans 15 amino acids. Trimming took 4 bases from V and 0 from J, leaving 10 bases between them. The CDR3 here is CAISGEASSYNEQFF. CDR3 sequence (DNA): TGTGCCATCAGTGGGGAGGCGAGCTCCTACAATGAGCAGTTCTTC.

This clonotype was found a few times. The chain has TRBV9 and TRBJ1-5, with 10 bases fitting TRBD1. The CDR3 covers 14 residues. Germline CDR1 is SGDLS and CDR2 is YYNGEE. V lost 7 bases, J lost 5 bases, and 6 bases stayed unmatched. The CDR3 coding sequence is TGTGCCAGCGGACGGACAGGGGGAGATCAGCCCCAGCATTTT. It codes for CASGRTGGDQPQHF. Filled out from reference TRBV9 and TRBJ1-5, the complete variable domain reads DSGVTQTPKHLITATGQRVTLRCSPRSGDLSVYWYQQSLDQGLQFLIQYYNGEERAKGNILERFSAQQFPDLHSELNLSSLELGDSALYFCASGRTGGDQPQHFGDGTRLSIL.

CDR3 sequence (DNA): TGTGCCAGCAGTGAAGCAGGGCTAGCGCTCTACAATGAGCAGTTCTTC. Translating it yields CASSEAGLALYNEQFF. V usage is TRBV2 and J usage is TRBJ2-1, with D tentatively TRBD2 (6 bases). The V end was cut by 0 bases, the J end by 3 bases, with 12 bases between. This CDR3 comprises 16 residues. The germline CDR1 and CDR2 sequences are SNHLY and FYNNEI.

This clonotype was detected ten times or more. The chain has TRBV7-9 and TRBJ1-5; no definite D call. Germline V CDR1 and CDR2: SEHNR, FQNEAQ (reference sequence). Trimming removed 4 bases from V and 3 bases from J, with 13 bases in between. The CDR3 contains 15 residues. CDR3 region: CASSSASRPNQPQHF. CDR3 sequence (DNA): TGTGCCAGCAGCTCGGCCTCACGCCCCAATCAGCCCCAGCATTTT.

This clonotype was found many times. The rearrangement links TRBV11-3 to TRBJ2-3; 8 bases fit TRBD2. The V segment lost 1 base and the J segment 5 bases; nucleotides outside the gene matches: 2. Germline V gene lookup returns CDR1 SGHNT and CDR2 YENEEA. The CDR3 runs 14 residues. CDR3: CASSLGGRLDTQYF. CDR3 DNA sequence: TGTGCCAGCAGCTTAGGCGGGAGGTTAGATACGCAGTATTTT.

This clonotype was observed many times. The chain carries TRBV20-1 and TRBJ2-5; 10 bases map to TRBD2. Germline V gene sequence: CDR1 DFQATT, CDR2 SNEGSKA (reference sequence). The CDR3 loop spans 14 amino acids. V gave up 6 bases and J gave up 2 bases; unmatched junction bases: 6. CDR3 sequence (DNA): TGCAGTGCAGACCCTAGCGGGGGTCAAGAGACCCAGTACTTC. Its protein product is CSADPSGGQETQYF.

In this sample, this clonotype turned up many times. V gene TRBV28 combines with J gene TRBJ1-4; 7 positions agree with TRBD1. The CDR3 extends over 16 amino acids. Germline trimming cut 5 bases from V and 6 bases from J; bases unmatched to any gene: 12. Germline CDR1 is MDHEN and CDR2 is SYDVKM. The CDR3: CASSLRRTGIDEKLFF. CDR3 in DNA: TGTGCCAGCAGTCTACGCCGGACAGGAATAGATGAAAAACTGTTTTTT. Based on the CDR3 plus reference TRBV28 and TRBJ1-4, the full variable domain is DVKVTQSSRYLVKRTGEKVFLECVQDMDHENMFWYRQDPGLGLRLIYFSYDVKMKEKGDIPEGYSVSREKKERFSLILESASTNQTSMYLCASSLRRTGIDEKLFFGSGTQLSVL.

The genes are TRBV20-1 and TRBJ2-5; 12 bases are a match to TRBD2. Germline V CDR1 and CDR2: DFQATT, SNEGSKA (reference sequence). V shed 3 bases, J shed 4 bases, and the junction held 3 bases outside the gene matches. The CDR3 loop spans 14 amino acids. The CDR3 spells CSASAGLAGETQYF. CDR3 DNA: TGCAGTGCTAGTGCGGGACTAGCGGGAGAGACCCAGTACTTC.

This clonotype was counted ten times or more. This sequence joins TRBV6-1 and TRBJ1-2; the D is unclear. This CDR3 is built from 16 residues. The germline CDR1 and CDR2 sequences are MNHNS and SASEGT. Trimming stripped 3 bases from V and 4 bases from J, with 18 bases between. The CDR3 region is CASSERQLALAYGYTF. CDR3 nucleotide sequence: TGTGCCAGCAGTGAGAGGCAGTTGGCCCTCGCCTATGGCTACACCTTC.